This T cell receptor beta chain was captured in a study of cytomegalovirus exposure and HLA in healthy donors. Study observations and caveats: A later analysis showed HLA-associated TCR beta chains outstripping equally common others in clonal expansion.

On this clone: Its antigen is not identified.

Both 60 Vbeta primers and 13 Jbeta primers went into the PCR. Libraries were prepared by immunoSEQ multiplex PCR; TCRdb keeps only in-frame clonotypes and omits some of them. Here the sample spans about 110,000 clones, about 80% being singletons. Germline V gene sequence: CDR1 SGHAT, CDR2 FQNNGV. V gave up 5 bases and J gave up 0 bases, with 13 bases separating them. The CDR3 extends over 15 amino acids. The clonotype was recovered from a man aged 25-45 years in good health and CMV-seronegative. The chain employs TRBV11-2 and TRBJ1-1; a weak D match, TRBD1 (5 bases). Sequenced material: PBMCs. This chain's CDR3 is CASSLGGAMNTEAFF. The CDR3, as DNA: TGTGCCAGCAGCCTAGGCGGGGCAATGAACACTGAAGCTTTCTTT.